What follows are 10 T cell receptor beta chains derived from one specimen sequenced in a study of blood T cell repertoires in COVID-19. Method: immunoSEQ multiplex PCR; TCRdb's copy keeps in-frame clones and lacks some. Of 190,000 or so clones listed, about 81% are singletons. Sequenced: PBMCs or T cells enriched from blood (not recorded which). Receptor source: a man aged 40-49 years who had recovered from COVID-19.

The chain couples TRBV25-1 to TRBJ1-3; D gene unclear. Trimming removed 4 bases from V and 6 bases from J, with 10 bases in between. Per germline, CDR1 MGHDK and CDR2 SYGVNS. The CDR3 runs 13 residues. CDR3 DNA sequence: TGTGCCAGCAGTGTTCCAGGAAAAAACACCATATATTTT. Translated, it gives CASSVPGKNTIYF.

This sequence joins TRBV10-1 and TRBJ2-1, with a possible D match to TRBD2 (6 bases). V shed 5 bases and J shed 5 bases, with 16 bases lying between them. The CDR3 is 15 residues long. Germline CDR1 WNHNN, CDR2 SYGVQD (reference sequence). Here the CDR3 DNA reads TGCGCCAGCAGTCCCAGGTTGGGGGGAGACAATGAGCAGTTCTTC. Amino acid sequence: CASSPRLGGDNEQFF.

The J gene is TRBJ1-1, the V gene TRBV6-4; tentatively, D is TRBD1 (6 bases). The CDR3 has 18 amino acids. Germline V gene sequence: CDR1 MRHNA, CDR2 SNTAGT. Trimming shortened V by 4 bases and J by 4 bases, and 25 bases separated the two germline ends. CDR3 sequence (DNA): TGTGCCAGCAGTGCCCGGTATACAGGGAAAGGGTTTAGCACTGAAGCTTTCTTT. Protein sequence: CASSARYTGKGFSTEAFF.

The chain has TRBV5-1 and TRBJ1-2; TRBD1 aligns across 7 bases. Germline values: CDR1 SGHRS, CDR2 YFSETQ. CDR3 size: 14 residues. J gave up 5 bases and V 4 bases, and 8 bases lay outside the gene matches. The CDR3 loop reads CASSPKGDSYGYTF. For the CDR3, the DNA is TGCGCCAGCAGCCCGAAGGGGGACAGTTATGGCTACACCTTC.

The chain employs TRBV10-2 and TRBJ2-3; D remains unclear. V lost 2 bases to trimming and J lost 0 bases, with 6 bases between them. The CDR3 spans 14 residues. CDR1 is WSHSY and CDR2 is SAAADI in the germline V gene. CDR3 sequence: CASSERVSTDTQYF. The CDR3, as DNA: TGCGCCAGCAGTGAGAGAGTGAGCACAGATACGCAGTATTTT.

The chain carries TRBV25-1 and TRBJ2-5; 7 bases line up with TRBD1. This CDR3 is built from 16 residues. Germline CDR1 MGHDK, CDR2 SYGVNS. V was clipped by 2 bases and J by 3 bases; unmatched bases: 9. The CDR3 loop is CASSERGMTGKETQYF. CDR3 bases: TGTGCCAGCAGTGAACGAGGAATGACAGGGAAAGAGACCCAGTACTTC.

The J gene is TRBJ1-4, the V gene TRBV27; D is possibly TRBD1 (5 bases). Trimming took 5 bases from V and 5 from J, leaving 9 bases between them. CDR3 length: 13 residues. Germline V lookup: CDR1 MNHEY, CDR2 SMNVEV (reference sequence). CDR3 in DNA: TGTGCCAGCAGTATAAGACAGAATGAAAAACTGTTTTTT. Translated, it gives CASSIRQNEKLFF.

The chain recombines TRBV7-3 with TRBJ2-7; 8 nucleotides agree with TRBD1. This CDR3 is built from 15 residues. V was clipped by 2 bases and J by 3 bases; unmatched bases: 6. CDR1 is SGHTA and CDR2 is FQGTGA in the germline V gene. The CDR3 here is CASSLSGGFSYEQYF. CDR3 in DNA: TGTGCCAGCAGCTTATCAGGGGGCTTTAGCTACGAGCAGTACTTC.

The table lists this clone with a count of one. The chain has TRBV3-1 (or the pseudogene TRBV3-2) and TRBJ1-6; no definite D call. The V gene lost 4 bases and the J gene lost 7 bases, with 11 bases spanning the gap. This CDR3 comprises 14 residues. Germline V CDR1 and CDR2: LGHDT, YNNKEL (reference sequence). This CDR3 reads CASSPDGRNSPLHF. Here the CDR3 DNA reads TGTGCCAGCAGCCCCGACGGGAGGAATTCACCCCTCCACTTT.

The V call is TRBV2, the J call TRBJ2-7; 7 nucleotides line up with TRBD1. This CDR3 is built from 14 residues. Germline-derived CDR1 and CDR2 are SNHLY and FYNNEI. V trimming: 7 bases; J trimming: 2 bases; junction bases outside the gene matches: 8. For the CDR3, the DNA is TGTGCCAGCACCGAACAGGGGACGACCTACGAGCAGTACTTC. It is translated as CASTEQGTTYEQYF.